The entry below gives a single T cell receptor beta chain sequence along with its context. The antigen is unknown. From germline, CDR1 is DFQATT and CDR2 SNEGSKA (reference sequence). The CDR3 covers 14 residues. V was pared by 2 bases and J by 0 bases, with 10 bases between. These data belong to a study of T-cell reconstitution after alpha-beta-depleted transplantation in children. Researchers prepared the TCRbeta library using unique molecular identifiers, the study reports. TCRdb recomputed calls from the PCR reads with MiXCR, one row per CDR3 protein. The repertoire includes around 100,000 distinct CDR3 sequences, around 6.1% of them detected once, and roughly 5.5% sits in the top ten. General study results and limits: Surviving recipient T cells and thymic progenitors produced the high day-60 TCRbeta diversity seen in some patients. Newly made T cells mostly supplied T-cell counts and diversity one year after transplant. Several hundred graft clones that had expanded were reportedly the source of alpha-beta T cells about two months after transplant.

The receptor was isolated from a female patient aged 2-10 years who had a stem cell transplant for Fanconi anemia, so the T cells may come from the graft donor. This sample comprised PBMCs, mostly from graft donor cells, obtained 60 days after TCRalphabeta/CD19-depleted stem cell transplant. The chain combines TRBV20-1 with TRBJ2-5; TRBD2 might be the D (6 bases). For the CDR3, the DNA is TGCAGTGCTAGACAATCTAGCGACCAAGAGACCCAGTACTTC. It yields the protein CSARQSSDQETQYF.